The 22 T cell receptor beta chains below all came from one sample that was sequenced in a study of metastatic and nonmetastatic thyroid tumors. Thyroid surgery was performed in patients who had received no treatment beforehand. Through MiXCR, TCRdb re-clonotyped the PCR reads. The sample has around 17,000 clones, approximately 12% seen once; the top ten hold roughly 15%. Material: tumor tissue. These receptors originate from a female donor with papillary thyroid cancer or a benign thyroid nodule (not recorded which). Some clones in this sample may be carry-over from other donors' samples.

The chain is built from TRBV5-1 and TRBJ2-1, with TRBD2 matching over 14 bases. Per the germline V gene, CDR1 is SGHRS and CDR2 is YFSETQ. Germline trimming cut 3 bases from V and 15 bases from J; bases unmatched to any gene: 14. The CDR3 loop spans 16 amino acids. CDR3 amino acids: CASSWNPGLAGEGRFF. In DNA form, the CDR3 reads TGCGCCAGCAGCTGGAATCCGGGACTAGCGGGAGAGGGAAGGTTCTTC.

In its sample, this clone was seen many times. This chain uses TRBV12-3 or TRBV12-4 with TRBJ2-3; D is possibly TRBD2 (5 bases). V was trimmed by 6 bases and J by 2 bases, leaving 9 bases between them. The CDR3 is 13 amino acids. The CDR3 reads CASRVDSTDTQYF. As DNA, the CDR3 is TGTGCCAGCAGAGTGGACTCCACAGATACGCAGTATTTT.

This clone was recorded many times. The chain employs TRBV7-9 and TRBJ2-1, with 9 positions matching TRBD2. CDR3 length: 18 amino acids. V trimming: 1 base; J trimming: 2 bases; junction bases outside the gene matches: 9. Looked up from germline, CDR1 is SEHNR and CDR2 is FQNEAQ (reference sequence). DNA of the CDR3: TGTGCCAGCAGCTTAGTTTTTATTCTAGCGGGAACCTACAATGAGCAGTTCTTC. Its translation is CASSLVFILAGTYNEQFF.

The chain joins TRBV5-1 to TRBJ2-1, with 9 bases lining up with TRBD2. This CDR3 has 15 residues. V gave up 1 base and J gave up 7 bases; unmatched junction bases: 6. In germline, CDR1 is SGHRS, CDR2 YFSETQ. This chain's CDR3 is CASSLLLAGMNEQFF. CDR3 sequence (DNA): TGCGCCAGCAGCTTGTTGCTAGCGGGAATGAATGAGCAGTTCTTC. Looking up the rest from reference TRBV5-1 and TRBJ2-1 gives the full variable domain: KAGVTQTPRYLIKTRGQQVTLSCSPISGHRSVSWYQQTPGQGLQFLFEYFSETQRNKGNFPGRFSGRQFSNSRSEMNVSTLELGDSALYLCASSLLLAGMNEQFFGPGTRLTVL.

This clone was seen repeatedly, ten times or more. The J gene is TRBJ2-1, the V gene TRBV7-9; D tentatively reads TRBD1 or TRBD2 (5 bases each). Germline CDR1 is SEHNR and CDR2 is FQNEAQ (reference sequence). The CDR3 has 15 amino acids. The V end was cut by 5 bases, the J end by 4 bases, with 15 bases between. CDR3 amino acids: CASSAWGGRYNEQFF. CDR3 coding DNA: TGTGCCAGCAGCGCCTGGGGCGGGCGTTACAATGAGCAGTTCTTC.

The chain combines TRBV12-3 or TRBV12-4 with TRBJ2-7; TRBD1 matches 7 bases. V was pared by 4 bases and J by 4 bases, with 7 bases of the junction left unmatched. This CDR3 is 14 amino acids long. The CDR3 loop reads CASSYRGREYEQYF. In DNA form, the CDR3 reads TGTGCCAGCAGTTACAGGGGACGGGAATACGAGCAGTACTTC.

Ten or more counts support this clone. Germline is not matched at one junction end, which may reflect a read error. The chain couples TRBV7-7 to TRBJ2-7, with TRBD1 matching over 8 bases. The CDR3 sequence is 15 residues long. Per germline, CDR1 SSHAT and CDR2 FNYEAQ (reference sequence). The DNA of the CDR3 is TGTGCTAGCAGTCCTGGGACAGGTGAACACTACGAGCAGTACTTC. Amino acid sequence: CASSPGTGEHYEQYF.

This clone is classed as medium-sized. V and J are TRBV20-1 and TRBJ2-3, with no clear D. This CDR3 is built from 15 residues. CDR1 and CDR2 from the germline V gene are DFQATT and SNEGSKA (reference sequence). V was cut by 5 bases and J by 2 bases, with 17 bases left in between. DNA for the CDR3: TGCAGTGCTGGGCCGGCGAGCGCGGTCACAGATACGCAGTATTTT. It yields the protein CSAGPASAVTDTQYF.

The sample holds many counts of this clone. The gene calls are TRBV30 and TRBJ2-7; 15 positions match TRBD2. Unmatched junction bases numbered 7, after V lost 4 bases and J lost 9 bases. Looked up from germline, CDR1 is GTSNPN and CDR2 is SVGIG (reference sequence). The CDR3 runs 14 residues. The CDR3 sequence: CAWTRTSGRAVQYF. DNA of the CDR3: TGTGCCTGGACTAGGACTAGCGGGAGGGCCGTGCAGTACTTC.

The chain recombines TRBV6-1 with TRBJ2-3; 13 bases are shared with TRBD2. In germline, CDR1 is MNHNS, CDR2 SASEGT. The CDR3 is 17 residues long. With V trimmed by 8 bases and J by 6 bases, 14 bases remained unmatched. The CDR3 is CASGANGLAGVVDTQYF. DNA for the CDR3: TGTGCCAGCGGTGCGAATGGACTAGCGGGAGTAGTGGATACGCAGTATTTT.

This clone was seen at least ten times. The chain is built from TRBV7-2 and TRBJ2-3; possibly TRBD1 for D (7 bases). Between the trimmed V and J ends, which lost 7 bases and 5 bases, there was a span of 13 bases. Germline values: CDR1 SGHTA, CDR2 FQGNSA. The CDR3 has 13 residues. For the CDR3, the DNA is TGTGCCAGCACAACCCAGGGGGGAGATACGCAGTATTTT. Translated, it gives CASTTQGGDTQYF.

Comments on this clone: In this CDR3 the conserved last residue, phenylalanine or tryptophan, is missing, so a read error is likely. Because the CDR3's place on the DNA is in doubt, the DNA is left out and the CDR3 is given as listed by TCRdb. The chain is built from TRBV7-2 and TRBJ1-2; the table's D gene call, TRBD1, was not cross checked with the DNA. In germline, CDR1 is SGHTA, CDR2 FQGNSA. The CDR3 comprises 15 residues, both ends counted. CDR3 sequence reads: CASSSYLAGNPPPPP.

With regard to this clone: This may be a read error, as it is one base from a much larger clone. This chain connects TRBV2 to TRBJ1-2, with D maybe TRBD1 (5 bases). This CDR3 comprises 14 residues. Germline-derived CDR1 and CDR2 are SNHLY and FYNNEI. The DNA of the CDR3 is TGTGCCAGCAGTAGACAGCTTTCTAACTATGCCTACACCTTC. Translating gives CASSRQLSNYAYTF.

There are many counts of this clone. This rearrangement joins TRBV5-5 to TRBJ2-7; the match to TRBD1 covers 8 bases. From germline, CDR1 is SGHKS and CDR2 YYEKEE (reference sequence). This CDR3 contains 15 residues. V lost 4 bases to trimming and J lost 4 bases; unmatched junction nucleotides: 10. As DNA, the CDR3 is TGTGCCAGCAGCGGGAGTGGGGACAGGCCTTACGAGCAGTACTTC. Protein sequence: CASSGSGDRPYEQYF.

This clone was recorded many times. The junction departs from the called germline gene at one end, perhaps through a read error. The CDR3 sequence is CSVEGLADLSYNEQFF. The CDR3 DNA reads TGCAGCGTCGAAGGACTAGCCGACCTCTCCTACAATGAGCAGTTCTTC. This chain uses TRBV29-1 with TRBJ2-1, with 8 bases lining up with TRBD2. Germline-derived CDR1 and CDR2 are SQVTM and ANQGSEA. There are 16 residues in the CDR3.

This clone was counted between two and nine times. V gene TRBV6-2 or TRBV6-3 combines with J gene TRBJ2-2, with D uncertain. Germline CDR1 reads MNHEY; CDR2 reads SVGEGT. Deletions cut 0 bases from V and 5 bases from J, with 4 bases between. This CDR3 has 13 residues. The CDR3: CASSYSETGELFF. CDR3 sequence (DNA): TGTGCCAGCAGTTACTCAGAAACCGGGGAGCTGTTTTTT.

This clone was seen ten or more times. The rearrangement joins TRBV11-2 to TRBJ2-3; the D gene is possibly TRBD1 (6 bases). In germline, CDR1 is SGHAT, CDR2 FQNNGV. The CDR3 totals 16 residues. V was cut by 1 base and J by 6 bases, with 17 bases left in between. The CDR3 nucleotides are TGTGCCAGCAGCTTAGGGGCCGGGACATCGGTTGATACGCAGTATTTT. It yields the protein CASSLGAGTSVDTQYF.

Ten or more counts support this clone. This rearrangement joins TRBV2 to TRBJ2-5, with TRBD2 matching over 13 bases. J gave up 2 bases and V 7 bases, and 7 bases lay outside the gene matches. This CDR3 has 16 amino acids. Germline loops: CDR1 SNHLY, CDR2 FYNNEI. CDR3: CASTGRTSGGQETQYF. Here the CDR3 DNA reads TGTGCCAGCACCGGAAGGACTAGCGGGGGTCAAGAGACCCAGTACTTC.

The V call is TRBV30, the J call TRBJ2-3, with D perhaps TRBD2 (5 bases). Germline values: CDR1 GTSNPN, CDR2 SVGIG (reference sequence). Trimming stripped 4 bases from V and 6 bases from J, with 20 bases between. The CDR3 consists of 15 residues. The CDR3 loop is CAWIGGPPMLDTQYF. The CDR3 nucleotides read TGTGCCTGGATTGGCGGGCCCCCTATGCTGGATACGCAGTATTTT.

This clone was recorded many times. The V and J genes are TRBV7-9 and TRBJ1-1; D perhaps matches TRBD1 (5 bases). This CDR3 comprises 13 residues. Deletions cut 2 bases from V and 7 bases from J, with 11 bases between. The germline V gene encodes CDR1 SEHNR and CDR2 FQNEAQ (reference sequence). The DNA for the CDR3 is TGTGCCAGCAGCTTACTAGGGGTGGGTGAAGCTTTCTTT. Protein: CASSLLGVGEAFF. The variable domain in full, completed from reference TRBV7-9 and TRBJ1-1, reads DTGVSQNPRHKITKRGQNVTFRCDPISEHNRLYWYRQTLGQGPEFLTYFQNEAQLEKSRLLSDRFSAERPKGSFSTLEIQRTEQGDSAMYLCASSLLGVGEAFFGQGTRLTVV.

V is TRBV12-3 or TRBV12-4 and J is TRBJ2-3; 8 bases agree with TRBD1. The CDR3 has 15 amino acids. V shed 7 bases, J shed 2 bases, and the junction held 8 bases outside the gene matches. This chain's CDR3 is CASNPGTGVTDTQYF. For the CDR3, the DNA is TGTGCCAGCAACCCCGGGACAGGTGTCACAGATACGCAGTATTTT.

In this sample, this clone turned up many times. The V gene is TRBV5-5, the J gene TRBJ1-5; tentative D call: TRBD1 (6 bases). This CDR3 contains 14 residues. Germline CDR1 reads SGHKS; CDR2 reads YYEKEE (reference sequence). Trimming took 4 bases from V and 4 from J, leaving 12 bases between them. The CDR3, as DNA: TGTGCCAGCAGCCTGACAGGACCTAATCAGCCCCAGCATTTT. Translation gives CASSLTGPNQPQHF.